These 17 T cell receptor beta chains originate from one sample sequenced in a study of cytotoxic CD8 clonotypes in ibrutinib-treated CLL. Libraries were prepared by immunoSEQ multiplex PCR; TCRdb keeps only in-frame clonotypes and omits some of them. The top ten hold 10% to 11% of the sample, which has more than 110,000 clones, approximately 90% seen once. The sequencing used PBMCs, collected after 12 months of ibrutinib treatment. Receptors were obtained from a human donor with chronic lymphocytic leukemia.

This sequence joins TRBV19 and TRBJ1-5; the D is unclear. V lost 5 bases, J lost 5 bases, and 13 bases lay in between. Germline-derived CDR1 and CDR2 are LNHDA and SQIVND (reference sequence). CDR3 length equals 14 residues. The DNA of the CDR3 is TGTGCCAGTAGTCCCTGGGCCCCGGATCAGCCCCAGCATTTT. Its translation: CASSPWAPDQPQHF.

V and J are TRBV14 and TRBJ2-5; D remains unclear. CDR1 SGHDN and CDR2 FVKESK come from the germline V gene. V shed 3 bases and J shed 2 bases, with 10 bases lying between them. The CDR3 is made up of 14 amino acids. The CDR3 bases are TGTGCCAGCAGCCAGGGGAATGGGCAAGAGACCCAGTACTTC. Its translation: CASSQGNGQETQYF.

This clone was recorded a few times. This rearrangement joins TRBV27 to TRBJ1-2; 8 bases align to TRBD1. This CDR3 comprises 15 residues. V gave up 5 bases and J gave up 5 bases; unmatched junction bases: 10. The germline V gene encodes CDR1 MNHEY and CDR2 SMNVEV (reference sequence). The CDR3 region has the DNA TGTGCCAGCAGTCGAGGACAGGGAGGTGGGTATGGCTACACCTTC. Protein: CASSRGQGGGYGYTF.

The J gene is TRBJ1-2, the V gene TRBV15, with D uncertain. Per the germline V gene, CDR1 is LNHNV and CDR2 is YYDKDF (reference sequence). The CDR3 runs to 13 residues. V lost 5 bases and J 8 bases, leaving 15 bases between the germline ends. CDR3 bases: TGTGCCACCAGCCCCGCGGGCCCTGGGGGCTACACCTTC. Its translation is CATSPAGPGGYTF.

The chain links TRBV27 to TRBJ2-7; TRBD1 agrees at 7 bases. The CDR3 length is 15 residues. V lost 6 bases and J lost 2; bases outside the gene matches: 10. The germline gives CDR1 MNHEY, CDR2 SMNVEV (reference sequence). The CDR3 nucleotides read TGTGCCAGCAGCCATGGACAGGCCAACCCCTACGAGCAGTACTTC. Its translation: CASSHGQANPYEQYF.

The J gene is TRBJ2-1, the V gene TRBV28; D is perhaps TRBD2 (5 bases). V was clipped by 3 bases and J by 9 bases, with 12 bases between them. This CDR3 is 13 amino acids long. Per germline, CDR1 MDHEN and CDR2 SYDVKM. In nucleotides, the CDR3 is TGTGCCAGCAGTTTGACCCCCGGAGGTGAGCAGTTCTTC. This encodes CASSLTPGGEQFF. Looking up the rest from reference TRBV28 and TRBJ2-1 gives the full variable domain: DVKVTQSSRYLVKRTGEKVFLECVQDMDHENMFWYRQDPGLGLRLIYFSYDVKMKEKGDIPEGYSVSREKKERFSLILESASTNQTSMYLCASSLTPGGEQFFGPGTRLTVL.

V gene TRBV6-5 combines with J gene TRBJ2-2; maybe TRBD2 (6 bases). Germline assignment: CDR1 MNHEY and CDR2 SVGAGI. This CDR3 has 15 residues. V was shortened by 7 bases and J by 0 bases, with 12 bases between the two germline ends. In nucleotides, the CDR3 is TGTGCCAGCAACCACGGGGGTACGAACACCGGGGAGCTGTTTTTT. Its translation: CASNHGGTNTGELFF.

This clone was observed once. The chain links TRBV5-1 to TRBJ1-4; 8 bases agree with TRBD1. CDR1 and CDR2 from the germline V gene are SGHRS and YFSETQ. The CDR3 spans 20 residues. Trimming at V came to 1 base and at J to 7 bases, leaving 21 bases not matched to a gene. In nucleotides, the CDR3 is TGCGCCAGCAGCTTGTATTCCCTTTCAGGGGGCGCCTTAGGGTCTGAAAAACTGTTTTTT. Its protein is CASSLYSLSGGALGSEKLFF.

V usage is TRBV6-6 and J usage is TRBJ1-1; tentative D call: TRBD1 (5 bases). Looked up from germline, CDR1 is MNHNY and CDR2 is SVGAGI (reference sequence). This CDR3 is 14 amino acids long. Trimming took off 0 bases at V and 6 bases at J, with 11 bases between the two ends. The DNA for the CDR3 is TGTGCCAGCAGTTACTCGACAGTGGGCGCTGAAGCTTTCTTT. Amino acid sequence: CASSYSTVGAEAFF.

The rearrangement uses TRBV15 and TRBJ2-2; a weak D match, TRBD2 (6 bases). The CDR3 sequence is 16 residues long. The V gene lost 1 base and the J gene lost 4 bases, with 13 bases spanning the gap. Germline-derived CDR1 and CDR2 are LNHNV and YYDKDF (reference sequence). CDR3 residues: CATSRVRTGATGELFF. CDR3 nucleotides: TGTGCCACCAGCAGAGTCCGTACGGGAGCCACCGGGGAGCTGTTTTTT.

The rearrangement links TRBV5-1 to TRBJ1-3; D is unclear. CDR3 size: 16 residues. Trimming cost V 2 bases and J 0 bases, with 12 bases left between them. CDR1 is SGHRS and CDR2 is YFSETQ in the germline V gene. The CDR3 DNA is TGCGCCAGCAGCTTAGTCCAGGACGGCTCTGGAAACACCATATATTTT. Amino acid sequence: CASSLVQDGSGNTIYF. The whole variable domain, filled in from reference TRBV5-1 and TRBJ1-3, reads KAGVTQTPRYLIKTRGQQVTLSCSPISGHRSVSWYQQTPGQGLQFLFEYFSETQRNKGNFPGRFSGRQFSNSRSEMNVSTLELGDSALYLCASSLVQDGSGNTIYFGEGSWLTVV.

The rearrangement links TRBV27 to TRBJ2-7; TRBD1 aligns across 7 bases. V shed 10 bases, J shed 5 bases, and the junction held 8 bases outside the gene matches. This CDR3 comprises 12 residues. From germline, CDR1 is MNHEY and CDR2 SMNVEV (reference sequence). The CDR3 here is CATEGDSNEQYF. The CDR3 DNA sequence: TGTGCCACCGAAGGGGACAGCAACGAGCAGTACTTC.

This chain links TRBV28 with TRBJ2-7, with 7 bases aligning to TRBD2. CDR1 MDHEN and CDR2 SYDVKM come from the germline V gene. The CDR3 runs to 14 residues. V lost 3 bases and J lost 2; bases outside the gene matches: 4. DNA of the CDR3: TGTGCCAGCAGTTTCGGGGGGATTACCTACGAGCAGTACTTC. Protein: CASSFGGITYEQYF.

This CDR3 is CASNPGDSSNQPQHF. Written as DNA, the CDR3 is TGTGCCAGCAACCCAGGGGACTCAAGTAATCAGCCCCAGCATTTT. The chain couples TRBV28 to TRBJ1-5, with D perhaps matching TRBD1 (6 bases). Deletions cut 7 bases from V and 4 bases from J, with 17 bases between. Germline V gene lookup returns CDR1 MDHEN and CDR2 SYDVKM. This CDR3 region has 15 residues.

The chain links TRBV11-2 to TRBJ2-1; D is ambiguous. CDR3 length: 16 amino acids. Trimming pared 0 bases from V and 1 base from J, leaving 10 bases between. The germline V gene encodes CDR1 SGHAT and CDR2 FQNNGV. The CDR3 DNA reads TGTGCCAGCAGCTTAGAATTCGAGGTGTCCTACAATGAGCAGTTCTTC. As protein: CASSLEFEVSYNEQFF.

This clone has just one count. The J gene is TRBJ2-7, the V gene TRBV4-3, with 9 nucleotides matching TRBD1. Germline values: CDR1 LGHNA, CDR2 YSLEER. The J segment lost 2 bases and the V segment lost 3 bases, leaving 5 bases of the junction unmatched. The CDR3 consists of 15 residues. The CDR3 nucleotides are TGCGCCAGCAGCCACTTGACAGGGGGGGCCTACGAGCAGTACTTC. This encodes CASSHLTGGAYEQYF.

The CDR3 region is CASNPLTGGETEAFF. The CDR3 nucleotides read TGCGCCAGCAACCCTTTGACAGGGGGCGAAACTGAAGCTTTCTTT. V gene TRBV5-1 combines with J gene TRBJ1-1; 10 bases align to TRBD1. The CDR3 contains 15 residues. The ends lost 6 bases at V and 5 bases at J; junction bases unmatched: 10. Looked up from germline, CDR1 is SGHRS and CDR2 is YFSETQ.